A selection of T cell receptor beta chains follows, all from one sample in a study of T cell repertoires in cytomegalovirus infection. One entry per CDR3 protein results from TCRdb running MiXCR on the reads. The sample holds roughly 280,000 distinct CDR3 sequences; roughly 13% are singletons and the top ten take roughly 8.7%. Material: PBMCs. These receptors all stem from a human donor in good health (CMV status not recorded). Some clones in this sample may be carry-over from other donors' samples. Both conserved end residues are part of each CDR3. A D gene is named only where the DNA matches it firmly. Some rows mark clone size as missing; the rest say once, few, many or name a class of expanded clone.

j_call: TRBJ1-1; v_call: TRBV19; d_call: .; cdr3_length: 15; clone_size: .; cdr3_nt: TGTGCCAGTACCGACCCTCGGCGGGGGGGTGCTGAAGCTTTCTTT; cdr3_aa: CASTDPRRGGAEAFF
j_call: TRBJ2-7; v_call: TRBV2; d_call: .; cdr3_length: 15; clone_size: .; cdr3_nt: TGTGCCAGCAGTGGGGTGGGCAGGAAGACCTACGAGCAGTACTTC; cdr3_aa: CASSGVGRKTYEQYF
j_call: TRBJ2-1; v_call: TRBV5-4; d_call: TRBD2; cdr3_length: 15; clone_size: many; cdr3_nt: TGTGCCAGCAGCCCGACGGGGGAGGGGAGGAATGAGCAGTTCTTC; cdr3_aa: CASSPTGEGRNEQFF
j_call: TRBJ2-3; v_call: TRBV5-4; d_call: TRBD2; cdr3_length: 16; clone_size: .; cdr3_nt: TGTGCCAGCAGCCCAAATAGCGGGGAAAGGACAGATACGCAGTATTTT; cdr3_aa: CASSPNSGERTDTQYF
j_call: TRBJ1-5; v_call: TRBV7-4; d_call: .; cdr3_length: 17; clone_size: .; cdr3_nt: TGTGCCAGCAGCTTAGGATGGGGGGGATCCTCCAATCAGCCCCAGCATTTT; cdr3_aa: CASSLGWGGSSNQPQHF
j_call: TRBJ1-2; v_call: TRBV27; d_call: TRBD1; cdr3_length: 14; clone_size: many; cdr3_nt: TGTGCCAGCAGTATCCAGGGGGCTAACTATGGCTACACCTTC; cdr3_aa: CASSIQGANYGYTF
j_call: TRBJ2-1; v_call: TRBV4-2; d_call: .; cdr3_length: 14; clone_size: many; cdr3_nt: TGTGCCAGCAGCCACCGGATTGAGCATTTTGAGCAGTTCTTC; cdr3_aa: CASSHRIEHFEQFF
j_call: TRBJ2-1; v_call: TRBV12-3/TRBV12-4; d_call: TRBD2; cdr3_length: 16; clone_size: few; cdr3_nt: TGTGCCAGCAGTTCGCACAATAGCGGGATATACAATGAGCAGTTCTTC; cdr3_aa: CASSSHNSGIYNEQFF
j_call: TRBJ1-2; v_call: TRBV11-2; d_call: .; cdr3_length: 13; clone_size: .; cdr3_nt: TGTGCCAGCAGCTCCAGGGGCGACTATGGCTACACCTTC; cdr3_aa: CASSSRGDYGYTF
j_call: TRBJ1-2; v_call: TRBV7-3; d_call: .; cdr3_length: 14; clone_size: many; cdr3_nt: TGTGCCAGCAGCCCAACGGAACAGGGTAGACCCTACACCTTC; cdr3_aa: CASSPTEQGRPYTF
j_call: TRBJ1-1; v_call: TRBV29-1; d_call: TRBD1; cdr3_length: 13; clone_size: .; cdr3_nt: TGCAGCGTTGCTGACAGGGCAAACACTGAAGCTTTCTTT; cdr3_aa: CSVADRANTEAFF
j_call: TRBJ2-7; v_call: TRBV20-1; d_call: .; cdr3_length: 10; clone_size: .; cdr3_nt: TGCAGTGCCCTTGAGTACGAGCAGTACTTC; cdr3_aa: CSALEYEQYF
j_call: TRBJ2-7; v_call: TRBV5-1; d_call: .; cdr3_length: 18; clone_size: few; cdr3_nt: TGCGCCAGCAGCTTAAGACAGAGAACATCTCGGAGCTCCTACGAGCAGTACTTC; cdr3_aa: CASSLRQRTSRSSYEQYF
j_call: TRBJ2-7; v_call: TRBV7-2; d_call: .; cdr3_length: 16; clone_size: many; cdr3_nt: TGTGCCAGCAGCTTAGCGTCGGCGGGCTCCTCCTACGAGCAGTACTTC; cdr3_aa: CASSLASAGSSYEQYF
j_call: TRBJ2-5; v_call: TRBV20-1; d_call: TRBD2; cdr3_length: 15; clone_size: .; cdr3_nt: TGCAGTGCTAGAGATGGAGCTAGCGGCAGAGAGACCCAGTACTTC; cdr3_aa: CSARDGASGRETQYF
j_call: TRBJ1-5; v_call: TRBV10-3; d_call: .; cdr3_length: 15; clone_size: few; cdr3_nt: TGTGCCATCAGCCCGGAGGGAGATCGGAATCAGCCCCAGCATTTT; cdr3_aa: CAISPEGDRNQPQHF
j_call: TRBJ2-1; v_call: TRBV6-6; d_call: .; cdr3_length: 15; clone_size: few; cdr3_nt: TGTGCCAGCAGTCCTAATCAGTGGCCCTACAATGAGCAGTTCTTC; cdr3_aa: CASSPNQWPYNEQFF
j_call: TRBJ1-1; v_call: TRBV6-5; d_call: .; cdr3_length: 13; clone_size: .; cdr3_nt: TGTGCCAGCAGTTTCGGGGCGGGACCTGAAGCTTTCTTT; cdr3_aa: CASSFGAGPEAFF
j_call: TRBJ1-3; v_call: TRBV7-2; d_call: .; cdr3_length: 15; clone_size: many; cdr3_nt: TGTGCCAGCAGCCCCCCCCCGGGCCAGAGGAACACCATATATTTT; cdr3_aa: CASSPPPGQRNTIYF
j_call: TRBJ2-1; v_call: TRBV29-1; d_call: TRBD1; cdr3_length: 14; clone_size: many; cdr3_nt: TGCAGCGGAACTGACAGGGATAGCTACAATGAGCAGTTCTTC; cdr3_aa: CSGTDRDSYNEQFF
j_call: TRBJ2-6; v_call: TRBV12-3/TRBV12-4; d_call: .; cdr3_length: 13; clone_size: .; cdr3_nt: TGTGCCAGCAGAAGCTCTGGGGCCAACGTCCTGACTTTC; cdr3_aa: CASRSSGANVLTF
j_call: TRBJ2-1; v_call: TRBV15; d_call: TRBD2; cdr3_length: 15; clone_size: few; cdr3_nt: TGTGCCACCAAACTCACGGGACTAGCGAACAATGAGCAGTTCTTC; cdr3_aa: CATKLTGLANNEQFF
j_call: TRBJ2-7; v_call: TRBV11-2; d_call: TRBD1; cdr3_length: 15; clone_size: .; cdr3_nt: TGTGCCAGCAGCCCTAGAGCCCGACAGGGCTACGAGCAGTACTTC; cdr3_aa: CASSPRARQGYEQYF
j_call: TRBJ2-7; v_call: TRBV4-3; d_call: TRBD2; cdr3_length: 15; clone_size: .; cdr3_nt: TGCGCCAGCAGCCAGGGACTAGCGAGCTCCTACGAGCAGTACTTC; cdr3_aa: CASSQGLASSYEQYF
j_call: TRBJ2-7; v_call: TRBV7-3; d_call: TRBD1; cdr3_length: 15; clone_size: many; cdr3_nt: TGTGCCAGCAGCATCACCGGGACAGGGGGCTACGAGCAGTACTTC; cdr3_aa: CASSITGTGGYEQYF
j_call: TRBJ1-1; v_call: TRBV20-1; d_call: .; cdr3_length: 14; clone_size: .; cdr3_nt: TGCAGTGCTAGAGGGATGGGGGGGTACACTGAAGCTTTCTTT; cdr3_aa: CSARGMGGYTEAFF
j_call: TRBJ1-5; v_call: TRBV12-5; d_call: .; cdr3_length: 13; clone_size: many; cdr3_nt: TGTGCTAGTGGTTTGGAACGATCAGGGCCCCAGCATTTT; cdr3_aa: CASGLERSGPQHF
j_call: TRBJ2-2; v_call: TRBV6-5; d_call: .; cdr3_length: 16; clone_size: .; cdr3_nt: TGTGCCAGCGGGCTTCGAGGGGCAGCAAACACCGGGGAGCTGTTTTTT; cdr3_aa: CASGLRGAANTGELFF
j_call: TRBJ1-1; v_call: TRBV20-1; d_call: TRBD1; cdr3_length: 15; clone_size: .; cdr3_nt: TGCAGTGCTAGAGAAACCGGGACAGGGAACACTGAAGCTTTCTTT; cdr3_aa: CSARETGTGNTEAFF
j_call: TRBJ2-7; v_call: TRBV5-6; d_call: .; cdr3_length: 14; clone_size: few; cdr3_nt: TGTGCCAGCAGCCGCGATAACGGCCGCGGCGAGCAGTACTTC; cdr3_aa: CASSRDNGRGEQYF
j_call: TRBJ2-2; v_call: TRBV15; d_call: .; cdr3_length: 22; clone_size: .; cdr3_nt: TGTGCCACCAGCACCACCCCGATACAGACAGGGAGGCTAGACATGAACACCGGGGAGCTGTTTTTT; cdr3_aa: CATSTTPIQTGRLDMNTGELFF
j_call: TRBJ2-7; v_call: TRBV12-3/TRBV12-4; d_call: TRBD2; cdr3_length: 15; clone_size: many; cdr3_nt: TGTGCCAGCAGTGTTAGCGGGGGTCGCACCTACGAGCAGTACTTC; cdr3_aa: CASSVSGGRTYEQYF
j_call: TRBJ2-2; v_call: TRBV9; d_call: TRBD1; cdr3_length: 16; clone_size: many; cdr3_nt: TGTGCCAGCAGCGTCCGGGACAGGGGGCTCACCGGGGAGCTGTTTTTT; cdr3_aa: CASSVRDRGLTGELFF
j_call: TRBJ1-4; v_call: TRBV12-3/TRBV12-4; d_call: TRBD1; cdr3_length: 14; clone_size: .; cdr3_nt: TGTGCCAGCAGACGACAGGGGACTCCTGAAAAACTGTTTTTT; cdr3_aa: CASRRQGTPEKLFF
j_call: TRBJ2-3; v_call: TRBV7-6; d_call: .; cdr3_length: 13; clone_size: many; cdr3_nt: TGTGCCAGCAGCTTAGAAAAAGCCCATACGCAGTATTTT; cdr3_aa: CASSLEKAHTQYF
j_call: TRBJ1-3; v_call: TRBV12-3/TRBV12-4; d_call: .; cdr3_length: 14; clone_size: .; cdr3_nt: TGTGCCAGCAGTTCTCAGGACTCTGGAAACACCATATATTTT; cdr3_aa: CASSSQDSGNTIYF
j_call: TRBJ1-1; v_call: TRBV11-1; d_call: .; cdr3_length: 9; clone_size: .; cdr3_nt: TGTGCCAGCAGCGACGAAGCTTTCTTT; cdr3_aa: CASSDEAFF
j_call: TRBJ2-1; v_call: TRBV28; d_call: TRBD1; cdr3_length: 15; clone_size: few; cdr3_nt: TGTGCCAGCAGTTTACCTCAACAGGGGTACAATGAGCAGTTCTTC; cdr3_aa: CASSLPQQGYNEQFF
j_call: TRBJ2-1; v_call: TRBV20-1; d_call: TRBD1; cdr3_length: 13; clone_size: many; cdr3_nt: TGCAGTGCTAGTCGGGGACAGCTCAATGAGCAGTTCTTC; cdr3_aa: CSASRGQLNEQFF
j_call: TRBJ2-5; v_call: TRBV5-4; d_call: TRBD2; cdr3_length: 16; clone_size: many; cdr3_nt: TGTGCCAGCAGCTCAAGCCTAGCGGGGGTCATGAAGACCCAGTACTTC; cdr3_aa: CASSSSLAGVMKTQYF